This TCR beta chain was sequenced in a study of cytomegalovirus exposure and HLA in healthy donors. Study results and caveats: A link between a missense DCLRE1C variant and TCR beta V- and J-gene trimming emerged from a later analysis. An apparent linkage of common viral pathogens to several of the most significant clusters emerged in a later analysis.

Nominally healthy donors provided the samples, though records likely missed some immune exposures. Primers for the PCR totalled 60 Vbeta and 13 Jbeta. Some clones are missing from TCRdb's copy, which holds only in-frame ones; the method was immunoSEQ multiplex PCR. The repertoire holds 90,000 to 140,000 clones, about 69% seen once, with approximately 1.3% in the top ten. In regard to this clone: Its specificity is not known.

Trimming removed 7 bases from V and 4 bases from J; junction bases left unmatched: 11. This CDR3 comprises 15 residues. Germline V gives CDR1 SEHNR, CDR2 FQNEAQ (reference sequence). Material for sequencing was PBMCs. The receptor was isolated from a man aged 35 to 55 in good health and CMV-seronegative. The chain couples TRBV7-9 to TRBJ2-7, with 9 bases that match TRBD2. This CDR3 reads CASIGWREGLYEQYF. CDR3 DNA sequence: TGTGCCAGCATAGGATGGCGGGAGGGCCTGTACGAGCAGTACTTC.